These T cell receptor beta chains were read from a single sample in a study of blood T cell repertoires in COVID-19. Assay: immunoSEQ multiplex PCR; the TCRdb copy retains only in-frame clones and omits some. The data hold some 28,000 clones, with roughly 85% observed a single time. The sample taken for sequencing was peripheral blood. The receptors come from a human donor in a cohort sampled during active COVID-19. Both conserved end residues are part of each CDR3.

>TRBJ1-2|TRBV7-8
CASSPNRDSPYGYTF
>TRBJ1-2|TRBV10-3
CAISGSGTAPPHYGYTF
>TRBJ1-5|TRBV5-6
CASSSGQGDQPQHF
>TRBJ2-3|TRBV6-2/TRBV6-3
CASSSRLAGSHTQYF
>TRBJ1-1|TRBV4-2
CASSHGKNTEAFF
>TRBJ1-2|TRBV5-6
CASSSAGGYGYTF
>TRBJ2-7|TRBV7-9
CASSLSNYEQYF
>TRBJ1-2|TRBV23-1
CASSQSTGGEGYTF
>TRBJ2-7|TRBV19
CASSILGSNDGYSYEQYF
>TRBJ2-3|TRBV14
CASSQLESSTQYF
>TRBJ1-1|TRBV30
CAHSGLGTGHTEAFF
>TRBJ2-1|TRBV27
CASSLLGAILNEQFF
>TRBJ1-5|TRBV2
CASSYSPNSNQPQHF
>TRBJ2-2|TRBV13
CASSFSSRTGELFF
>TRBJ1-6|TRBV5-1
CASSLGVGRKSPLHF
>TRBJ2-2|TRBV12-3/TRBV12-4
CASSYHFTGELFF
>TRBJ2-1|TRBV6-5
CASSYPGQLNYNEQFF
>TRBJ1-3|TRBV7-9
CASSLTYNTIYF
>TRBJ2-3|TRBV4-3
CASSQVVTSGGPLLGTQYF
>TRBJ1-1|TRBV3-1/TRBV3-2
CASRGATEAFF
>TRBJ1-1|TRBV7-2
CASSLKGRGTEAFF
>TRBJ2-3|TRBV6-5
CASRQTESPSDTQYF
>TRBJ1-2|TRBV5-5
CASSLAGLANYGYTF
>TRBJ1-5|TRBV19
CASSTGRDYSNQPQHF
>TRBJ1-1|TRBV5-1
CASSASGQGGNTEAFF
>TRBJ1-1|TRBV4-3
CASSQGADGGTEAFF
>TRBJ2-7|TRBV5-1
CASREGQGGPYEQYF
>TRBJ1-1|TRBV11-2
CASNQKGAPNTEAFF
>TRBJ2-1|TRBV28
CASSLPGLVSNEQFF
>TRBJ2-1|TRBV19
CASSIRSSGGKGVQFF
>TRBJ2-3|TRBV7-9
CASRPRLAGRTDTQYF
>TRBJ2-2|TRBV24-1
CATSDSGAGELFF